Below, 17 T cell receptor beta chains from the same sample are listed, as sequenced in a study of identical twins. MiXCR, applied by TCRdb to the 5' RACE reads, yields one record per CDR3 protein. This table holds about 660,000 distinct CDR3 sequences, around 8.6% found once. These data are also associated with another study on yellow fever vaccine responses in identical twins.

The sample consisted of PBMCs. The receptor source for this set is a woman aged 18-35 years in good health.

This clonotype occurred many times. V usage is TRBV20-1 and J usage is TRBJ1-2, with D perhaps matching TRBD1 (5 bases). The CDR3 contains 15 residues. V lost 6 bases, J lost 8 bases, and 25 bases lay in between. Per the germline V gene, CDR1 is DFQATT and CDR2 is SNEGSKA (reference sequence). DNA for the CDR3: TGCAGTGCAACATTCCTGGACTACGAACGGGGCGGCTACACCTTC. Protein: CSATFLDYERGGYTF.

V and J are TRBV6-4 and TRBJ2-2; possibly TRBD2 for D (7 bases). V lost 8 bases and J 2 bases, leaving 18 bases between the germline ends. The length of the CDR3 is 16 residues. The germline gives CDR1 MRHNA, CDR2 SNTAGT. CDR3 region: CASRSSAGANTGELFF. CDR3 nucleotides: TGTGCCAGCCGCAGTAGCGCGGGGGCCAACACCGGGGAGCTGTTTTTT.

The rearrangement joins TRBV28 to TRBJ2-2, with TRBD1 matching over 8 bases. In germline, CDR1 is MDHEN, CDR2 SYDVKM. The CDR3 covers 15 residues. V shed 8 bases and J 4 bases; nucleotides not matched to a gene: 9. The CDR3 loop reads CASVTGAPSTGELFF. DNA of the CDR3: TGTGCCAGCGTGACAGGGGCCCCATCCACCGGGGAGCTGTTTTTT. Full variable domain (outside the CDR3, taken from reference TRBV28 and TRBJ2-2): DVKVTQSSRYLVKRTGEKVFLECVQDMDHENMFWYRQDPGLGLRLIYFSYDVKMKEKGDIPEGYSVSREKKERFSLILESASTNQTSMYLCASVTGAPSTGELFFGEGSRLTVL.

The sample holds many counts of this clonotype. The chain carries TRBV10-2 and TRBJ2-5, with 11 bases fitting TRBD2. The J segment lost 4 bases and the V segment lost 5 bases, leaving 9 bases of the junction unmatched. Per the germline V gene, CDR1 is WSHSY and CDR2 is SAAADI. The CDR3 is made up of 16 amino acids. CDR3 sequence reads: CASSKELAGVGETQYF. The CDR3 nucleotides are TGCGCCAGCAGTAAGGAACTAGCGGGAGTGGGAGAGACCCAGTACTTC.

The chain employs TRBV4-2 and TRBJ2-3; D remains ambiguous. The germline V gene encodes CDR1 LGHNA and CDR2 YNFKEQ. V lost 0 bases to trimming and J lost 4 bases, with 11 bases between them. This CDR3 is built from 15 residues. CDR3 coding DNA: TGTGCCAGCAGCCAAGATCCCCTATTGGCAGATACGCAGTATTTT. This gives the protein CASSQDPLLADTQYF.

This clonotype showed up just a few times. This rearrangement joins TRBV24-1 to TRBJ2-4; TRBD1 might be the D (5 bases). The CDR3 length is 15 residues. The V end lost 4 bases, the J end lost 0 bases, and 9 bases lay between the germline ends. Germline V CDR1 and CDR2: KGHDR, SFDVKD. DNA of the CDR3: TGTGCCACCAGTGACTCGACAGCAGCCAAAAACATTCAGTACTTC. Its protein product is CATSDSTAAKNIQYF.

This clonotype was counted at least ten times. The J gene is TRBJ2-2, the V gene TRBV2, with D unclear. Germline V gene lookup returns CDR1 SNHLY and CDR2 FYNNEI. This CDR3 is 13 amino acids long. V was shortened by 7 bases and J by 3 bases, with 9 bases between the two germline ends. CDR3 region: CASKISDTGELFF. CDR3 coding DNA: TGTGCCAGCAAAATTTCCGACACCGGGGAGCTGTTTTTT.

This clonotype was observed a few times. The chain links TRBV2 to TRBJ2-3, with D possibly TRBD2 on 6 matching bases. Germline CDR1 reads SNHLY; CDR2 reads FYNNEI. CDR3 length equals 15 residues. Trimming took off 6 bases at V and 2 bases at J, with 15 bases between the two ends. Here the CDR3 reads CASREVAGYTDTQYF. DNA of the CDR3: TGTGCCAGCAGGGAGGTTGCGGGGTACACAGATACGCAGTATTTT.

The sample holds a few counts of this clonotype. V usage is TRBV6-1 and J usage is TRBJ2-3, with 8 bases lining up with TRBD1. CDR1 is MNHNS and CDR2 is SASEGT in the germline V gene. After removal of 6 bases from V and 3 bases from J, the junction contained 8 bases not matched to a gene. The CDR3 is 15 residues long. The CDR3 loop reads CASRLGQGRTDTQYF. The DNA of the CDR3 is TGTGCCAGCAGGCTCGGACAGGGTCGAACAGATACGCAGTATTTT.

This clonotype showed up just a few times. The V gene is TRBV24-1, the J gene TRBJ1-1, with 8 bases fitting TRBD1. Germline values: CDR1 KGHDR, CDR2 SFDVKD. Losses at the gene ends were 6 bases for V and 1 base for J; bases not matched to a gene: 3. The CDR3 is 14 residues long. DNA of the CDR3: TGTGCCACCAGTACCGGGACAGGGAACACTGAAGCTTTCTTT. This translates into CATSTGTGNTEAFF.

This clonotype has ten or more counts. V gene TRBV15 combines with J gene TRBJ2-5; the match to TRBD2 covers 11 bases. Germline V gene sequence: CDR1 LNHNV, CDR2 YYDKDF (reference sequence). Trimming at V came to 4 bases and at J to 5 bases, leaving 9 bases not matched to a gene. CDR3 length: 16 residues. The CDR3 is CATSTSLAGGLETQYF. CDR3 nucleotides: TGTGCCACCAGCACTAGCCTAGCGGGAGGACTGGAGACCCAGTACTTC.

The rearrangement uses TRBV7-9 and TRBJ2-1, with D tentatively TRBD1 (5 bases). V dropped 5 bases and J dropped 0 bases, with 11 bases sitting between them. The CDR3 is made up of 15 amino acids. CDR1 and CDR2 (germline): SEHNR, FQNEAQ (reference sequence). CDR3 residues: CASSAGYSSYNEQFF. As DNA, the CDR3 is TGTGCCAGCAGCGCAGGGTATAGCTCCTACAATGAGCAGTTCTTC.

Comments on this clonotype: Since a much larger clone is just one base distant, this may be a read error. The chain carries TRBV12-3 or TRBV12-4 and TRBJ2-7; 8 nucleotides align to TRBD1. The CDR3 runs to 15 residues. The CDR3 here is CAGSYLARGLYEQYF. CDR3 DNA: TGTGCCGGCAGTTATCTGGCCAGGGGGCTATACGAGCAGTACTTC.

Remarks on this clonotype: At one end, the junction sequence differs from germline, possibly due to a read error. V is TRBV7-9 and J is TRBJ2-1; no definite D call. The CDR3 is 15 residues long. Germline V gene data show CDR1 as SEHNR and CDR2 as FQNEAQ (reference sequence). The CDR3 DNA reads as TGTGCCAGCGGCTTAGGACCAGGATCCTACAATGAGCAGTTCTTC. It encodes CASGLGPGSYNEQFF.

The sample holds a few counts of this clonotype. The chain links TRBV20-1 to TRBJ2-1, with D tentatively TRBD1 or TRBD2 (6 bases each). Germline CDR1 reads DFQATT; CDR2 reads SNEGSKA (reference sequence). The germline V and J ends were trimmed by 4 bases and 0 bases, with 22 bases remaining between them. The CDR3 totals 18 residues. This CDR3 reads CSATKGGTGYRSYNEQFF. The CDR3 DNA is TGCAGTGCTACCAAGGGGGGTACGGGCTACCGCTCCTACAATGAGCAGTTCTTC.

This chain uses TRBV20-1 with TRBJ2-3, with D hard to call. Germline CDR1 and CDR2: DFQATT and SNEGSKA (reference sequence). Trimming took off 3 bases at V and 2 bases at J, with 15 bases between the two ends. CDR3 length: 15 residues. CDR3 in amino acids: CSARPQGPNTDTQYF. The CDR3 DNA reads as TGCAGTGCTAGGCCTCAAGGTCCTAACACAGATACGCAGTATTTT.

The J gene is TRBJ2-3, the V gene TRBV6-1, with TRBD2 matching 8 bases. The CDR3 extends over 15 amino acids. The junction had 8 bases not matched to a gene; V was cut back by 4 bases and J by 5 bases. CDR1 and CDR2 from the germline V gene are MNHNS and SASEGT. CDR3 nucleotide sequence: TGTGCCAGCAGTGCATACGGGGGGGCGGAAGATACGCAGTATTTT. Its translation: CASSAYGGAEDTQYF.